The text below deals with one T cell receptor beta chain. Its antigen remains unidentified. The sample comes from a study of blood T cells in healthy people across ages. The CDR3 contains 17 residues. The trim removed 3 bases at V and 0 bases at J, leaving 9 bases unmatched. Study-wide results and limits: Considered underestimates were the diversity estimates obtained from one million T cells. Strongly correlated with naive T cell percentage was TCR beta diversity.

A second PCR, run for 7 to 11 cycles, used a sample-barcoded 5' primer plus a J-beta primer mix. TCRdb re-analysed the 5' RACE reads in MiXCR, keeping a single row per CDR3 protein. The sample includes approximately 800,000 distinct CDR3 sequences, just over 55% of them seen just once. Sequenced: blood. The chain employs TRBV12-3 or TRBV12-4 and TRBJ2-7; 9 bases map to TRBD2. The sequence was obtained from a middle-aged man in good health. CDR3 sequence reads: CASSFAGTSLFSYEQYF. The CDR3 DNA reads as TGTGCCAGCAGTTTCGCCGGGACTAGCCTATTCTCCTACGAGCAGTACTTC.